Sequencing of this T cell receptor beta chain was carried out in a study of glioma-infiltrating T cells. Overall study findings and caveats: Gliomas, especially low-grade, showed above-expected tissue-blood divergence; non-neoplastic patients showed below.

A remark on this clonotype: The antigen is not known.

This CDR3 comprises 14 residues. V lost 1 base and J 6 bases, leaving 12 bases between the germline ends. Using RNA template, CDR3s of TCR alpha and beta were amplified with iRepertoire arm-PCR. TCRdb recomputed calls from the multiplex PCR reads with MiXCR, one row per CDR3 protein. The sample holds 300,000 to 450,000 distinct CDR3 sequences, about 40% seen once. The sequence derives from a human donor with low-grade glioma or glioblastoma, undergoing nonglioma brain surgery, or in good health (not recorded which). Sequenced material: glioma tissue, nonneoplastic brain tissue, or PBMCs (not recorded which). The gene calls are TRBV12-3 or TRBV12-4 and TRBJ1-1; the D gene is possibly TRBD1 (6 bases). This CDR3 is CASSLDRADAEAFF. The CDR3 coding sequence is TGTGCCAGCAGTTTAGACAGGGCGGACGCTGAAGCTTTCTTT.